This T cell receptor beta chain was captured by sequencing in a study of CD8+ T cells in alopecia areata. Study background: Treatment comprised oral tofacitinib, 5 to 10 mg twice daily, in treated patients.

The germline gives CDR1 SQVTM, CDR2 ANQGSEA. The V end was cut by 5 bases, the J end by 8 bases, with 21 bases between. The CDR3 has 14 amino acids. Treatment here: oral pan-JAK inhibitor, 5-10 mg twice daily. Extracted RNA was reverse transcribed, and the resulting cDNA served as sequencing template. This table comes from immunoSEQ multiplex PCR, and its TCRdb copy is limited to in-frame clones, with some not included. The sample lists tens of thousands of clones; over 25% were seen once. The material sequenced was CD8+ T cells sorted from blood, taken at week 4, from a patient treated with tofacitinib. The TCR sequence derives from a human donor with alopecia areata. The chain is built from TRBV29-1 and TRBJ1-2; D may be TRBD1 (5 bases). The CDR3 is CSVWPGGQWEGYTF. The CDR3 region has the DNA TGCAGCGTTTGGCCCGGGGGTCAATGGGAGGGCTACACCTTC.